This T cell receptor beta chain is from a study of cytomegalovirus exposure and HLA in healthy donors. General study results and limits: As was reported, the classifier diagnosed cytomegalovirus status with high specificity and sensitivity. For most TCR sequences rarity was the rule, although some public TCRs occurred in many donors.

After removal of 5 bases from V and 1 base from J, the junction contained 4 bases not matched to a gene. Germline V CDR1 and CDR2: PRHDT, FYEKMQ (reference sequence). The CDR3 consists of 14 residues. The table lists this clone with a few counts. Its antigen is not known. A multiplex PCR was run with 60 Vbeta primers and 13 Jbeta primers. TCRdb's table, derived via immunoSEQ multiplex PCR, lists solely in-frame clones and lacks some. The table includes approximately 190,000 clones, 78% detected once. This TCR came from a woman in her 30s in good health and CMV-seropositive. Sequencing input: PBMCs. The chain links TRBV13 to TRBJ1-1; 7 nucleotides agree with TRBD1. The CDR3 is CASSQGQTNTEAFF. Here the CDR3 DNA reads TGTGCCAGCAGCCAGGGACAGACGAACACTGAAGCTTTCTTT.